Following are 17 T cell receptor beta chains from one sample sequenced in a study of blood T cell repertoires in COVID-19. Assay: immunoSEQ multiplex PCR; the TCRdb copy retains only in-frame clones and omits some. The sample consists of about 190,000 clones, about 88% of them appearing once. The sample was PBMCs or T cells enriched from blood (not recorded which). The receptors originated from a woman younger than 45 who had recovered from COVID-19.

The CDR3 DNA sequence: TGTGCCGGTAGGGGGATTCGGGGCTACACCTTC. It encodes CAGRGIRGYTF. V and J are TRBV2 and TRBJ1-2; tentatively, D is TRBD1 (6 bases). V was cut by 11 bases and J by 8 bases, with 15 bases left in between. Germline CDR1 and CDR2: SNHLY and FYNNEI. The CDR3 covers 11 residues.

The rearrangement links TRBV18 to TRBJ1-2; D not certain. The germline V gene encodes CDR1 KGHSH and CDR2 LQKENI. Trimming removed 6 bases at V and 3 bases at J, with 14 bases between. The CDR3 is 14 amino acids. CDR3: CASSALRRDYGYTF. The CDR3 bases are TGTGCCAGCTCCGCATTACGTCGAGACTATGGCTACACCTTC.

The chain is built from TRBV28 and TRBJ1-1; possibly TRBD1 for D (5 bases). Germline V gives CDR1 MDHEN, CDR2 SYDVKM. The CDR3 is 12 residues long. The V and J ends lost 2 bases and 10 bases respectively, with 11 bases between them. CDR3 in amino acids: CASSLQQAVAFF. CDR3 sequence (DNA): TGTGCCAGCAGTTTACAACAGGCAGTAGCTTTCTTT.

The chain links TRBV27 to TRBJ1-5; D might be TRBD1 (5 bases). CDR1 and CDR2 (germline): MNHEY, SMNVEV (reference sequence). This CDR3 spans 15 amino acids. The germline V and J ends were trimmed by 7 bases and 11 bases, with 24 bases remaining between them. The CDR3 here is CASNPRGEIGMTQHF. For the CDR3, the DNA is TGTGCCAGCAACCCTCGGGGGGAGATTGGAATGACCCAGCATTTT.

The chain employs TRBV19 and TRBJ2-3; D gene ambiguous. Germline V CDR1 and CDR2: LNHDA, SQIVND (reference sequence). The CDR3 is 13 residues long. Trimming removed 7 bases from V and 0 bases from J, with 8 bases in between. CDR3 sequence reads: CASTRTSTDTQYF. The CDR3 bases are TGTGCCAGTACCCGAACAAGCACAGATACGCAGTATTTT.

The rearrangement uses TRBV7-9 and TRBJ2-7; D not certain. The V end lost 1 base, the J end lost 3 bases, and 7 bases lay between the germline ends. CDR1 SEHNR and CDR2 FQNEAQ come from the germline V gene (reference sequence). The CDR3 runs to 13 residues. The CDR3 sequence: CASSLDPGYEQYF. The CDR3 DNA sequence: TGTGCCAGCAGCTTAGATCCAGGCTACGAGCAGTACTTC.

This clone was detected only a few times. The CDR3, as DNA: TGTGCCATCACCGAGGGAGGGTTTGAGGACACTGAAGCTTTCTTT. Translating gives CAITEGGFEDTEAFF. This chain joins TRBV10-3 and TRBJ1-1; D is ambiguous. Looked up from germline, CDR1 is ENHRY and CDR2 is SYGVKD. The CDR3 runs to 15 residues. The V end lost 7 bases, the J end lost 3 bases, and 18 bases lay between the germline ends.

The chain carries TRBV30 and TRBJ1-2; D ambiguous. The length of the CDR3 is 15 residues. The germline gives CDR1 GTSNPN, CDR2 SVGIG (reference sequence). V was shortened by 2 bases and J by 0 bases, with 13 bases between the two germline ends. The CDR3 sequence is CAWSPLRRANYGYTF. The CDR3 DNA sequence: TGTGCCTGGAGTCCACTTCGGCGGGCTAACTATGGCTACACCTTC.

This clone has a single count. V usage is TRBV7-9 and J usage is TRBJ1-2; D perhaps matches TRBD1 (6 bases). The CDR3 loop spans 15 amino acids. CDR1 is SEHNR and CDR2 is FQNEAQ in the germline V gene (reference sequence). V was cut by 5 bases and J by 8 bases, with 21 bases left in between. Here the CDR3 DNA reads TGTGCCAGCAGCGCCGACAGGAACCCCTATGGAGGCTACACCTTC. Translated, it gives CASSADRNPYGGYTF.

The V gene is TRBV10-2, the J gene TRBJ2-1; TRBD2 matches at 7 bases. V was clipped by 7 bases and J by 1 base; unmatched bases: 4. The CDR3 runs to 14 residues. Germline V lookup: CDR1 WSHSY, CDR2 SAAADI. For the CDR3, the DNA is TGCGCCAGCACCTGGGGGGGATCCTACAATGAGCAGTTCTTC. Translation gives CASTWGGSYNEQFF.

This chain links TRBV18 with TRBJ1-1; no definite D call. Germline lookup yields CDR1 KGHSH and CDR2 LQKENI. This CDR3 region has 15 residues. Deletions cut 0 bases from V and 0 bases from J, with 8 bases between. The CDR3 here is CASSPPRVMNTEAFF. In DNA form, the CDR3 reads TGTGCCAGCTCACCACCTCGGGTAATGAACACTGAAGCTTTCTTT.

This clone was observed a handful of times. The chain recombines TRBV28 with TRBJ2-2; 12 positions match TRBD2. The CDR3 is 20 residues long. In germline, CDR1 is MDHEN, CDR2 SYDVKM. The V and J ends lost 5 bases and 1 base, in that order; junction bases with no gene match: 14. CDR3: CASSTTRLAGVGRNTGELFF. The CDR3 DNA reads TGTGCCAGCAGTACCACAAGACTAGCGGGAGTGGGTAGGAACACCGGGGAGCTGTTTTTT.

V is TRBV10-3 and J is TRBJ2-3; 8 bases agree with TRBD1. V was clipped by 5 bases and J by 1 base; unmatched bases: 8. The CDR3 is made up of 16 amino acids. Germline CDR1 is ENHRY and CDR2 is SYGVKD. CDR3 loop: CAISPGQGGRTDTQYF. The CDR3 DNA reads TGTGCCATCAGTCCCGGACAGGGAGGACGCACAGATACGCAGTATTTT.

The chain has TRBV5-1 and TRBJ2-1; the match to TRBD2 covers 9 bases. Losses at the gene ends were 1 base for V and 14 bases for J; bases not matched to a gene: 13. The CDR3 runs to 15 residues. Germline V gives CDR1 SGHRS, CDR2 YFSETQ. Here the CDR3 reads CASSLNRAGGPAKFF. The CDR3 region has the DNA TGCGCCAGCAGCTTGAATCGAGCGGGGGGCCCGGCCAAGTTCTTC.

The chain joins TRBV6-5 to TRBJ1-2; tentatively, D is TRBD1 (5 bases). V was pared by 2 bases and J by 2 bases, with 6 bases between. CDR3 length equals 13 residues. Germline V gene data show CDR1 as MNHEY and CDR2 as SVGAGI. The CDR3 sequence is CASSYNRNYGYTF. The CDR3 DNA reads TGTGCCAGCAGTTACAACAGGAACTATGGCTACACCTTC.

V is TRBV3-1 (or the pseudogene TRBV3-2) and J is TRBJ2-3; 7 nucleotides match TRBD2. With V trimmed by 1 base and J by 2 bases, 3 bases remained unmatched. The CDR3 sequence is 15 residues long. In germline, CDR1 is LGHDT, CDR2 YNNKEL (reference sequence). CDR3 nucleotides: TGTGCCAGCAGCCAAGTCGGGACTACCACAGATACGCAGTATTTT. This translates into CASSQVGTTTDTQYF.

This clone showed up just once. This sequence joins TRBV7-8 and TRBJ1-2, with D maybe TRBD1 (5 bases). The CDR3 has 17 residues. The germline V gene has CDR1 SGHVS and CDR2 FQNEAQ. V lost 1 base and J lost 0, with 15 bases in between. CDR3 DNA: TGTGCCAGCAGCTTAGTTATGAGACAGACCCCTAACTATGGCTACACCTTC. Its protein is CASSLVMRQTPNYGYTF.